The rows below give T cell receptor beta chains drawn from one sample of a study of cytomegalovirus exposure and HLA in healthy donors. Sequencing was performed with immunoSEQ multiplex PCR; in TCRdb, only in-frame clones are kept and a portion is missing. Of about 150,000 clones in the sample, roughly 80% are singletons; the top ten hold approximately 10%. Material: PBMCs. The receptor source for this set is a man between 18 and 29 years old in good health and CMV-seropositive. The CDR3 runs from the conserved cysteine through the conserved F or W. Fields, in order: CDR3 length, V gene, clone size, D gene, J gene, CDR3 DNA, CDR3 protein. A D gene is named only where the DNA matches it firmly. Part of the rows lack a size; the others show once, few, many or a class for expanded clones.

15	TRBV4-1	NA	NA	TRBJ1-4	TGCGCCAGCAGCCAAACAGCCACAACTAATGAAAAACTGTTTTTT	CASSQTATTNEKLFF
16	TRBV7-9	once	TRBD1	TRBJ1-5	TGTGCCGGCAGCTTGGATACAGGGGTACGCAATCAGCCCCAGCATTTT	CAGSLDTGVRNQPQHF
12	TRBV28	NA	NA	TRBJ1-6	TGTGCCAGCAATTATGCCAGTTCACCCCTCCACTTT	CASNYASSPLHF
16	TRBV30	NA	TRBD2	TRBJ2-7	TGTGCCTGGAGCCCAGCCCGGGGGGGGCGCACCTACGAGCAGTACTTC	CAWSPARGGRTYEQYF
13	TRBV7-8	NA	NA	TRBJ2-1	TGTGCCAGCAGCTTATCCGCCCTAAATGAGCAGTTCTTC	CASSLSALNEQFF
13	TRBV7-8	few	NA	TRBJ1-1	TGTGCCAGCAGCTTAGTCCGGAACACTGAAGCTTTCTTT	CASSLVRNTEAFF
15	TRBV7-2	once	NA	TRBJ1-1	TGTGCCAGCACCTGGTCAGGAAACATGAACACTGAAGCTTTCTTT	CASTWSGNMNTEAFF
16	TRBV2	once	NA	TRBJ1-4	TGTGCCAGCAGTATACCGGGACGTAATAGGGGGGAAAAACTGTTTTTT	CASSIPGRNRGEKLFF
14	TRBV19	once	NA	TRBJ1-5	TGTGCCAGTAAAAGGGCAGGGAAAAATCAGCCCCAGCATTTT	CASKRAGKNQPQHF
17	TRBV19	few	NA	TRBJ2-1	TGTGCCAGTAGTATTGGTCTAGCCCGCGCTCTCAACAATGAGCAGTTCTTC	CASSIGLARALNNEQFF
15	TRBV4-1	NA	TRBD1	TRBJ1-2	TGCGCCAGCAGCCTCGGACAGGGGAAAGAGTATGGCTACACCTTC	CASSLGQGKEYGYTF
12	TRBV9	NA	NA	TRBJ1-2	TGTGCCAGCAGCCCCACGAGAGGGGGCTACACCTTC	CASSPTRGGYTF
14	TRBV19	NA	TRBD2	TRBJ2-2	TGTGCCACTGAAAGGGACTATGACACCGGGGAGCTGTTTTTT	CATERDYDTGELFF
15	TRBV10-3	few	NA	TRBJ1-3	TGTGCCATCGGATATACCGGGGTTGGGGGAAACACCATATATTTT	CAIGYTGVGGNTIYF
16	TRBV13	NA	NA	TRBJ2-2	TGTGCCAGCAGCTTAGGCCGGGTATTGGACACCGGGGAGCTGTTTTTT	CASSLGRVLDTGELFF
15	TRBV6-5	NA	TRBD2	TRBJ2-3	TGTGCCAGCAGAAAGGGACTAGCGGACACAGATACGCAGTATTTT	CASRKGLADTDTQYF
15	TRBV18	NA	NA	TRBJ2-1	TGTGCCAGCTCACCAGGGACTTATTCAAGCAATGAGCAGTTCTTC	CASSPGTYSSNEQFF
13	TRBV5-4	NA	NA	TRBJ1-1	TGTGCCATTATCAGGGTCGACCACACTGAAGCTTTCTTT	CAIIRVDHTEAFF
11	TRBV18	NA	NA	TRBJ2-1	TGTGCCAGCTCACTAAACAATGAGCAGTTCTTC	CASSLNNEQFF
15	TRBV10-3	NA	TRBD2	TRBJ2-3	TGTGCCATCAGTGATAGGAGCGGGAGTGGAGATACGCAGTATTTT	CAISDRSGSGDTQYF
16	TRBV28	NA	NA	TRBJ2-2	TGTGCCAGCAGTGGTAGTTGGGCACCGAACACCGGGGAGCTGTTTTTT	CASSGSWAPNTGELFF
17	TRBV28	NA	TRBD2	TRBJ2-5	TGTGCCAGCAACCCCGGGACTAGCGGGAGGGCCGTAGAGACCCAGTACTTC	CASNPGTSGRAVETQYF
13	TRBV6-1	once	NA	TRBJ1-5	TGTGCCAGCAGTTGGACAGTCAATCAGCCCCAGCATTTT	CASSWTVNQPQHF
14	TRBV14	NA	TRBD1	TRBJ1-1	TGTGCCAGCAGCGGTCAGGGGGGTGGCACTGAAGCTTTCTTT	CASSGQGGGTEAFF
13	TRBV30	NA	NA	TRBJ1-5	TGTGCCTGGAGTTTGGCCGGCAATCAGCCCCAGCATTTT	CAWSLAGNQPQHF
14	TRBV18	once	TRBD1	TRBJ1-1	TGTGCCAGCTCACAGGGGGCGCTGAACACTGAAGCTTTCTTT	CASSQGALNTEAFF
14	TRBV2	NA	TRBD1	TRBJ1-5	TGTGCCAGCACTCCGGGACAGGGGCGGCAGCCCCAGCATTTT	CASTPGQGRQPQHF
15	TRBV18	NA	NA	TRBJ2-6	TGTGCCAGCTCACCCACAGGTACCGGGGCCAACGTCCTGACTTTC	CASSPTGTGANVLTF
15	TRBV7-9	NA	NA	TRBJ1-2	TGTGCCAGCAGCTTATCCACAGGGTTGGACTATGGCTACACCTTC	CASSLSTGLDYGYTF
11	TRBV18	once	NA	TRBJ2-5	TGTGCCAGCTCACTCCAGGAGACCCAGTACTTC	CASSLQETQYF
16	TRBV9	NA	TRBD1	TRBJ1-5	TGTGCCAGCAGCGCGGAACAGACAGGGGGATGTCAGCCCCAGCATTTT	CASSAEQTGGCQPQHF
12	TRBV11-3	NA	NA	TRBJ1-1	TGTGCCAGCAGCTCCCGGGGCACTGAAGCTTTCTTT	CASSSRGTEAFF
15	TRBV2	NA	NA	TRBJ2-5	TGTGCCAGCAGTGAAGCGTCGACTTACCAAGAGACCCAGTACTTC	CASSEASTYQETQYF
14	TRBV5-4	NA	NA	TRBJ2-7	TGTGCCAGCAGCCCCGATCCTTCGGTTGGCGAGCAGTACTTC	CASSPDPSVGEQYF
16	TRBV27	NA	TRBD1	TRBJ1-2	TGTGCCAGCAGTCCCGGGCTAGGCCAGGGGGCCTATGGCTACACCTTC	CASSPGLGQGAYGYTF
13	TRBV21-1	few	NA	TRBJ2-7	TGTGCCAGCAGCAAGGACAGGGTGAACGAGCAGTACTTC	CASSKDRVNEQYF
14	TRBV18	NA	TRBD1	TRBJ2-7	TGTGCCAGCTCCCCTCTTCAGGGGGACTACGAGCAGTACTTC	CASSPLQGDYEQYF